These 16 T cell receptor beta chains share one sample of origin, sequenced in a study of human CD8 memory T cell subsets. By UMI-labeled 5' RACE, the TCR beta libraries were made. TCRdb reworked the 5' RACE reads into one entry per CDR3 protein, no DNA. Its table lists thousands of distinct CDR3 sequences. The sequenced sample was CD8+ T cells from PBMCs. All receptors come from a human donor in good health.

The genes are TRBV9 and TRBJ2-1; with no DNA, the TCRdb D assignment of TRBD2 cannot be verified. The germline gives CDR1 SGDLS, CDR2 YYNGEE. The CDR3 has 17 residues. This CDR3 reads CASSVATEGPTGNEQFF.

CDR3 sequence reads: CASSNNARGYEQYF. This chain links TRBV27 with TRBJ2-7; TCRdb's D call, TRBD1, is unchecked because there is no DNA. Germline CDR1 MNHEY, CDR2 SMNVEV (reference sequence). CDR3 length equals 14 residues.

The chain is built from TRBV5-6 and TRBJ2-1; TCRdb gives TRBD2 as the D gene, but with no DNA this cannot be confirmed. CDR3 size: 15 residues. Germline V lookup: CDR1 SGHDT, CDR2 YYEEEE. The CDR3 sequence is CASSLGVAGGEEQFF.

V is TRBV5-6 and J is TRBJ2-1; absent DNA, TCRdb's TRBD2 call cannot be checked. The V gene's germline CDR1 is SGHDT and CDR2 YYEEEE. This CDR3 is built from 14 residues. The CDR3 sequence: CASRTGQLYNEQFF.

The chain is built from TRBV9 and TRBJ2-5; TCRdb lists TRBD1, though no DNA is available to test this call. Germline V gene sequence: CDR1 SGDLS, CDR2 YYNGEE. The CDR3 totals 15 residues. CDR3: CASSQGQLTAETQYF.

Considering frequency, this clonotype is medium-sized. The chain couples TRBV29-1 to TRBJ1-2; checking the TCRdb D call of TRBD1 is not possible without DNA. This CDR3 region has 13 residues. CDR1 and CDR2 (germline): SQVTM, ANQGSEA. The CDR3 sequence is CSVDEGGADGYTF.

V is TRBV29-1 and J is TRBJ2-7; the TCRdb D gene call, TRBD1, has no DNA to confirm it. Germline V lookup: CDR1 SQVTM, CDR2 ANQGSEA. CDR3 length equals 13 residues. The CDR3 sequence is CRTGQEDDYEQYF.

This clonotype is called medium-sized based on its frequency. This chain joins TRBV19 and TRBJ2-7; TCRdb proposes TRBD1, but this gene call is untestable without DNA. The CDR3 runs 16 residues. Germline CDR1 reads LNHDA; CDR2 reads SQIVND (reference sequence). Here the CDR3 reads CASSLGQGASPYEQYF.

The chain employs TRBV11-2 and TRBJ2-3; TCRdb outputs TRBD1, but without DNA this stays unchecked. The CDR3 covers 13 residues. Germline-derived CDR1 and CDR2 are SGHAT and FQNNGV. The chain's CDR3 is CASSLSLTDTQYF. The full variable domain, with the rest looked up from reference TRBV11-2 and TRBJ2-3, is EAGVAQSPRYKIIEKRQSVAFWCNPISGHATLYWYQQILGQGPKLLIQFQNNGVVDDSQLPKDRFSAERLKGVDSTLKIQPAKLEDSAVYLCASSLSLTDTQYFGPGTRLTVL.

V usage is TRBV20-1 and J usage is TRBJ2-7; TCRdb's D call, TRBD1, is unchecked because there is no DNA. CDR1 and CDR2 (germline): DFQATT, SNEGSKA (reference sequence). The CDR3 covers 15 residues. CDR3 in amino acids: CSARMWDSYSYEQYF.

The chain has TRBV20-1 and TRBJ2-7; TCRdb designates TRBD2, a call that cannot be tested without DNA. Germline loops: CDR1 DFQATT, CDR2 SNEGSKA (reference sequence). The CDR3 loop spans 13 amino acids. Here the CDR3 reads CSALSGSRYEQYF.

J is TRBJ2-2 and V is TRBV19. The length of the CDR3 is 13 residues. Per germline, CDR1 LNHDA and CDR2 SQIVND (reference sequence). Here the CDR3 reads CASSIVGREELFF.

Considering frequency, this clonotype is medium-sized. The chain uses TRBV5-4 and TRBJ2-1; the TCRdb call, TRBD2, lacks DNA for checking. The CDR3 is made up of 17 amino acids. The germline V gene has CDR1 SGHNT and CDR2 YYREEE (reference sequence). This chain's CDR3 is CASSPGLAGNQINEQFF.

The genes are TRBV7-9 and TRBJ1-1; TCRdb names TRBD1, which stays unverified in the absence of DNA. This CDR3 is built from 14 residues. Germline V gene sequence: CDR1 SEHNR, CDR2 FQNEAQ (reference sequence). CDR3 sequence reads: CASSLGGTTTEAFF.

The genes are TRBV29-1 and TRBJ2-1; TCRdb outputs TRBD2, but without DNA this stays unchecked. Germline V lookup: CDR1 SQVTM, CDR2 ANQGSEA. The CDR3 contains 16 residues. Here the CDR3 reads CSVEDLGGPEELEQFF.

V is TRBV19 and J is TRBJ2-1; there is no DNA to check the TCRdb D call of TRBD2. The CDR3 runs to 15 residues. CDR1 is LNHDA, CDR2 SQIVND, per germline (reference sequence). CDR3 sequence reads: CASKAGAGGYNEQFF.